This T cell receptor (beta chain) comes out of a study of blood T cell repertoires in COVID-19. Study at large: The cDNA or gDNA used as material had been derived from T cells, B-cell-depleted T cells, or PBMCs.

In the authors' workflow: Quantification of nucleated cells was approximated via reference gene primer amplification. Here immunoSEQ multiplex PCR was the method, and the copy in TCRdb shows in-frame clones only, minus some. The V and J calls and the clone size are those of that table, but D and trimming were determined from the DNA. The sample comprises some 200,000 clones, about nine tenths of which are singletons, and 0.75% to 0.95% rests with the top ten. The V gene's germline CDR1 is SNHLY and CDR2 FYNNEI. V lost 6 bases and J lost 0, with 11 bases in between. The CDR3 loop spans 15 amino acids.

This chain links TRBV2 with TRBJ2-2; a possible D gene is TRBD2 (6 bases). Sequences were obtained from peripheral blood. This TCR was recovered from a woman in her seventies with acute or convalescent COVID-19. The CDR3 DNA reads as TGTGCCAGCAGGGGGGGAGCTACGAACACCGGGGAGCTGTTTTTT. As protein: CASRGGATNTGELFF.